These 27 T cell receptor beta chains came from one sample sequenced in a study of shared clonotypes between healthy human individuals. The table came from immunoSEQ multiplex PCR; TCRdb's copy has only in-frame clones and leaves some out. This table holds some 2,000,000 clones, 90% to 96% found once. The sample consisted of naive CD4+ T cells sorted from blood. Noted subset: CD45RA+ positively selected. The origin of the receptors is a man between 18 and 29 years old in good health.

Only one count was recorded for this clone. The V call is TRBV7-9, the J call TRBJ2-3; 15 positions agree with TRBD2. Germline V CDR1 and CDR2: SEHNR, FQNEAQ (reference sequence). J gave up 6 bases and V 5 bases, and 6 bases lay outside the gene matches. This CDR3 spans 16 amino acids. The CDR3 spells CASSPRTSGRADTQYF. CDR3 DNA: TGTGCCAGCAGCCCCCGGACTAGCGGGAGGGCCGATACGCAGTATTTT.

The chain couples TRBV4-1 to TRBJ1-2, with 7 bases matching TRBD1. The V segment lost 3 bases and the J segment 7 bases; nucleotides outside the gene matches: 11. The CDR3 has 15 residues. The germline gives CDR1 MGHRA, CDR2 YSYEKL. This CDR3 reads CASSQQQTGILGYTF. The CDR3 DNA reads TGCGCCAGCAGCCAGCAACAGACAGGGATTCTTGGCTACACCTTC.

For this clone: This sample includes further DNA sequences coding for the same CDR3. The V and J genes are TRBV19 and TRBJ2-5, with D possibly called TRBD1 or TRBD2 (6 bases each). Germline CDR1 is LNHDA and CDR2 is SQIVND (reference sequence). Trimming pared 3 bases from V and 1 base from J, leaving 9 bases between. The CDR3 extends over 14 amino acids. CDR3 sequence: CASSIGGRQETQYF. For the CDR3, the DNA is TGTGCCAGTAGTATTGGGGGGCGCCAAGAGACCCAGTACTTC. The complete variable domain, with remaining parts taken from reference TRBV19 and TRBJ2-5, reads DGGITQSPKYLFRKEGQNVTLSCEQNLNHDAMYWYRQDPGQGLRLIYYSQIVNDFQKGDIAEGYSVSREKKESFPLTVTSAQKNPTAFYLCASSIGGRQETQYFGPGTRLLVL.

As to this clone: Other DNA sequences in the same sample also yield this CDR3. The chain's CDR3 is CSVVSGETQYF. CDR3 sequence (DNA): TGCAGCGTTGTGTCGGGGGAGACCCAGTACTTC. The V and J genes are TRBV29-1 and TRBJ2-5, with D possibly matching TRBD2 (5 bases). Germline V gives CDR1 SQVTM, CDR2 ANQGSEA. The germline V and J ends were trimmed by 4 bases and 5 bases, with 8 bases remaining between them. The CDR3 is 11 residues long.

On this clone: At the DNA level, this CDR3 is encoded by other sequences in the same sample as well. The rearrangement links TRBV6-1 to TRBJ1-2; TRBD1 agrees at 7 bases. CDR1 is MNHNS and CDR2 is SASEGT in the germline V gene. The CDR3 extends over 13 amino acids. The J segment lost 4 bases and the V segment lost 4 bases, leaving 3 bases of the junction unmatched. In DNA, the CDR3 is TGTGCCAGCAGTGTGGGACAGTTCTATGGCTACACCTTC. It codes for CASSVGQFYGYTF.

This clone was counted once. The chain links TRBV10-3 to TRBJ2-1, with D possibly being TRBD2 (6 bases). Germline-derived CDR1 and CDR2 are ENHRY and SYGVKD. The germline V and J ends were trimmed by 4 bases and 8 bases, with 15 bases remaining between them. The CDR3 has 14 amino acids. CDR3 in DNA: TGTGCCATCAGTGGGACTAAATTAAGGGATGAGCAGTTCTTC. As protein: CAISGTKLRDEQFF.

This clone occurred once. The rearrangement joins TRBV28 to TRBJ1-2, with D possibly matching TRBD1 (5 bases). The ends were cut back, 5 bases at V and 4 bases at J, with 20 bases in the middle. The CDR3 has 16 residues. Per the germline V gene, CDR1 is MDHEN and CDR2 is SYDVKM. CDR3 residues: CASSPPGAGTAYGYTF. The DNA for the CDR3 is TGTGCCAGCAGTCCACCTGGGGCAGGGACCGCCTATGGCTACACCTTC.

In this sample, this clone turned up once. This rearrangement joins TRBV19 to TRBJ1-1; D unresolved. V was trimmed by 2 bases and J by 5 bases, leaving 9 bases between them. The germline V gene encodes CDR1 LNHDA and CDR2 SQIVND (reference sequence). The CDR3 runs 13 residues. CDR3 DNA sequence: TGTGCCAGTAGTATACCTGGCCGAACTGAAGCTTTCTTT. Translation: CASSIPGRTEAFF. Variable domain in full (rest from reference TRBV19 and TRBJ1-1): DGGITQSPKYLFRKEGQNVTLSCEQNLNHDAMYWYRQDPGQGLRLIYYSQIVNDFQKGDIAEGYSVSREKKESFPLTVTSAQKNPTAFYLCASSIPGRTEAFFGQGTRLTVV.

V and J are TRBV28 and TRBJ2-1; TRBD1 agrees at 7 bases. Trimming cost V 5 bases and J 4 bases; bases outside gene matches: 8. This CDR3 contains 15 residues. Germline V CDR1 and CDR2: MDHEN, SYDVKM. CDR3 nucleotide sequence: TGTGCCAGCAGTGCGACAGGGAATTTGTACAATGAGCAGTTCTTC. Protein: CASSATGNLYNEQFF.

The chain is built from TRBV5-4 and TRBJ2-1, with 9 positions matching TRBD2. CDR3 size: 17 residues. With V trimmed by 2 bases and J by 0 bases, 6 bases remained unmatched. Germline V gene sequence: CDR1 SGHNT, CDR2 YYREEE (reference sequence). Here the CDR3 DNA reads TGTGCCAGCAGCTTAGCGGGGGGCTCGAGCTCCTACAATGAGCAGTTCTTC. Its protein product is CASSLAGGSSSYNEQFF.

The chain employs TRBV6-1 and TRBJ2-2, with 9 bases lining up with TRBD1. With 6 bases clipped from V and 7 bases from J, the junction kept 9 bases outside the gene matches. There are 15 residues in the CDR3. Germline V gives CDR1 MNHNS, CDR2 SASEGT. CDR3 coding DNA: TGTGCCAGCAGCAACCGGGACAGGGCTGGCGGGGAGCTGTTTTTT. Translating it yields CASSNRDRAGGELFF.

The rearrangement links TRBV5-1 to TRBJ2-5; no firm D call. Germline CDR1 and CDR2: SGHRS and YFSETQ. Trimming removed 4 bases from V and 3 bases from J, with 16 bases in between. This CDR3 region has 15 residues. The CDR3, as DNA: TGCGCCAGCAGCACCGTGGGTGGGGTGGAAGAGACCCAGTACTTC. Its translation is CASSTVGGVEETQYF.

Comments on this clone: The sample has other DNA sequences that encode this CDR3 too. The chain uses TRBV18 and TRBJ2-7; 7 bases agree with TRBD1. Germline V gene sequence: CDR1 KGHSH, CDR2 LQKENI. V shed 0 bases, J shed 6 bases, and the junction held 5 bases outside the gene matches. This CDR3 has 14 amino acids. The CDR3 loop reads CASSPPAAGGEQYF. The DNA of the CDR3 is TGTGCCAGCTCACCACCGGCGGCAGGGGGCGAGCAGTACTTC.

The chain carries TRBV6-6 and TRBJ2-3; D gene ambiguous. From germline, CDR1 is MNHNY and CDR2 SVGAGI (reference sequence). V lost 8 bases and J 0 bases, leaving 15 bases between the germline ends. CDR3 length equals 15 residues. CDR3 sequence reads: CASLDGFSSTDTQYF. Here the CDR3 DNA reads TGTGCCAGCTTGGACGGATTTTCTAGCACAGATACGCAGTATTTT.

The chain uses TRBV30 and TRBJ1-4; 9 bases agree with TRBD1. Looked up from germline, CDR1 is GTSNPN and CDR2 is SVGIG (reference sequence). The CDR3 runs 15 residues. Trimming took 2 bases from V and 7 from J; bases not matched to a gene: 8. The CDR3 DNA reads TGTGCCTGGAGTCTAACAGGGGGCCGTGGTGAAAAACTGTTTTTT. It translates to CAWSLTGGRGEKLFF.

A word on this clone: The sample holds other DNA sequences that translate to the same CDR3. The CDR3 loop is CASSPRQLQETQYF. CDR3 sequence (DNA): TGTGCCAGCTCACCTAGACAGTTACAAGAGACCCAGTACTTC. The chain couples TRBV18 to TRBJ2-5; D is perhaps TRBD1 (5 bases). CDR3 length equals 14 residues. Trimming took off 3 bases at V and 2 bases at J, with 10 bases between the two ends. The germline V gene has CDR1 KGHSH and CDR2 LQKENI.

Comment on this clone: The sample has other DNA sequences that encode this CDR3 too. The chain has TRBV10-3 and TRBJ2-7; 11 bases map to TRBD1. This CDR3 is 13 amino acids long. With V trimmed by 6 bases and J by 3 bases, 1 base remained unmatched. Per germline, CDR1 ENHRY and CDR2 SYGVKD. The CDR3, as DNA: TGTGCCATCAGAGGGACAGGGGGCTACGAGCAGTACTTC. Its protein is CAIRGTGGYEQYF.

V usage is TRBV6-5 and J usage is TRBJ1-6, with D hard to call. CDR3 length: 13 residues. V was trimmed by 0 bases and J by 10 bases, leaving 7 bases between them. Germline V lookup: CDR1 MNHEY, CDR2 SVGAGI. The CDR3 region has the DNA TGTGCCAGCAGTTACTCCGGGCGATCACCCCTCCACTTT. Protein sequence: CASSYSGRSPLHF.

The V and J genes are TRBV6-1 and TRBJ1-2; TRBD1 is a possible D gene (6 bases). Germline lookup yields CDR1 MNHNS and CDR2 SASEGT. V was cut by 6 bases and J by 4 bases, with 15 bases left in between. CDR3 length: 14 residues. The CDR3 spells CASRFRGTSYGYTF. CDR3 nucleotide sequence: TGTGCCAGCAGGTTTAGGGGGACATCCTATGGCTACACCTTC.

The V and J genes are TRBV10-3 and TRBJ1-4; no clear D gene. This CDR3 is 14 amino acids long. The V gene lost 7 bases and the J gene lost 3 bases, with 12 bases spanning the gap. Germline values: CDR1 ENHRY, CDR2 SYGVKD. CDR3 nucleotides: TGTGCCATCACCAGCGGAGGAGCTAATGAAAAACTGTTTTTT. Its protein product is CAITSGGANEKLFF.

To note about this clone: Other DNA sequences in the same sample also yield this CDR3. This rearrangement joins TRBV2 to TRBJ1-1, with 7 bases aligning to TRBD1. The V gene end was trimmed by 4 bases and the J gene end by 1 base; junction bases not matched to a gene: 3. The CDR3 covers 14 residues. Germline lookup yields CDR1 SNHLY and CDR2 FYNNEI. The CDR3 DNA follows: TGTGCCAGCAGTGGCCAGGGGGGGAACACTGAAGCTTTCTTT. This sequence encodes CASSGQGGNTEAFF.

The chain carries TRBV28 and TRBJ2-5; 9 bases agree with TRBD1. This CDR3 contains 16 residues. Germline V gene sequence: CDR1 MDHEN, CDR2 SYDVKM. V gave up 5 bases and J gave up 2 bases; unmatched junction bases: 9. The CDR3 region is CASSPSGTGLQETQYF. CDR3 DNA sequence: TGTGCCAGCAGTCCCTCCGGGACAGGGTTACAAGAGACCCAGTACTTC. Combining the CDR3 with reference TRBV28 and TRBJ2-5 gives the whole variable domain DVKVTQSSRYLVKRTGEKVFLECVQDMDHENMFWYRQDPGLGLRLIYFSYDVKMKEKGDIPEGYSVSREKKERFSLILESASTNQTSMYLCASSPSGTGLQETQYFGPGTRLLVL.

The J gene is TRBJ2-7, the V gene TRBV5-5; D is tentatively TRBD1 or TRBD2 (5 bases each). Germline V lookup: CDR1 SGHKS, CDR2 YYEKEE (reference sequence). Trimming pared 2 bases from V and 1 base from J, leaving 13 bases between. The CDR3 is 15 residues long. The CDR3 DNA reads as TGTGCCAGCAGCTTACACCGAGGGGAGTCCTACGAGCAGTACTTC. It translates to CASSLHRGESYEQYF.

This sequence joins TRBV10-3 and TRBJ2-5; 10 nucleotides align to TRBD2. CDR1 is ENHRY, CDR2 SYGVKD, per germline. The CDR3 has 16 residues. With V trimmed by 0 bases and J by 2 bases, 3 bases remained unmatched. CDR3: CAISESPSGRQETQYF. CDR3 sequence (DNA): TGTGCCATCAGTGAGTCTCCTAGCGGGAGACAAGAGACCCAGTACTTC.

This chain links TRBV9 with TRBJ1-2; D call uncertain. This CDR3 comprises 14 residues. The V gene's germline CDR1 is SGDLS and CDR2 YYNGEE. V gave up 4 bases and J gave up 4 bases, with 14 bases separating them. The CDR3 spells CASSPAAGRYGYTF. CDR3 nucleotide sequence: TGTGCCAGCAGCCCCGCAGCCGGGCGCTATGGCTACACCTTC.

Concerning this clone itself: The sample carries other DNA sequences with the same CDR3. The chain uses TRBV15 and TRBJ2-7, with a possible D match to TRBD1 (6 bases). The CDR3 spans 14 residues. Germline V gene lookup returns CDR1 LNHNV and CDR2 YYDKDF (reference sequence). Between the trimmed V and J ends, which lost 0 bases and 4 bases, there was a span of 10 bases. CDR3 in DNA: TGTGCCACCAGCAGAGAAACAGGGTCATACGAGCAGTACTTC. As protein: CATSRETGSYEQYF.

The genes are TRBV10-3 and TRBJ1-1; 7 positions agree with TRBD1. The CDR3 contains 14 residues. V trimming: 2 bases; J trimming: 8 bases; junction bases outside the gene matches: 8. Germline values: CDR1 ENHRY, CDR2 SYGVKD. The CDR3 nucleotides are TGTGCCATCAGTGAGGCCCCCGGACAGGTAGAAGCTTTCTTT. Protein: CAISEAPGQVEAFF.